This TCR beta chain was observed in a study of cytomegalovirus exposure and HLA in healthy donors. Findings and caveats of the study: A later analysis linked a missense variant in DCLRE1C to the trimming of TCR beta V and J genes. A list of around 150 TCR beta chains associated with cytomegalovirus was given. Data from an earlier analysis indicated that most TCR beta V segments were productive either about 90% or about 30% of the time. Donors belonging to an Asian-associated ancestry cluster reportedly showed fewer N-insertions in productive TCRs than the approximately 680-donor mean, according to what a later analysis found.

60 Vbeta and 13 Jbeta primers were used in PCR. Only in-frame clones appear in the TCRdb table, and some are missing; sequencing was by immunoSEQ multiplex PCR. Found here are more than 95,000 clones, 83% of them singletons; the top ten hold roughly 3.5%. With regard to this clone: Its specificity is unknown.

Sequencing was carried out using PBMCs. This TCR came from a woman in her forties in good health and CMV-seropositive.

The CDR3 coding sequence is TGTGCCAGCAGTTTACAGGGGGCAACCTCTGGGGCCAACGTCCTGACTTTC. Residues: CASSLQGATSGANVLTF. The chain combines TRBV28 with TRBJ2-6; 8 bases are a match to TRBD1. CDR1 is MDHEN and CDR2 is SYDVKM in the germline V gene. There are 17 residues in the CDR3. Losses at the gene ends were 2 bases for V and 0 bases for J; bases not matched to a gene: 3.